This TCR beta chain was found in a study of siplizumab effects on memory and regulatory T cells. The CDR3 sequence is 17 residues long. CDR1 is SGHKS and CDR2 is YYEKEE in the germline V gene (reference sequence). V shed 1 base and J shed 0 bases, with 14 bases lying between them. Sequencing was performed with immunoSEQ multiplex PCR; in TCRdb, only in-frame clones are kept and a portion is missing. The sample records 12,000 or so clones, under 40% being singletons. The mixed lymphocyte reaction cells were grown together in coculture at 37°C for 6 days. This clone appeared a few times. No antigen is known for it.

The sequence was collected from a human donor in good health; the cells came from an allogeneic mixed lymphocyte reaction. The rearrangement links TRBV5-5 to TRBJ1-3; D possibly corresponds to TRBD1 (5 bases). The sequencing sample was made of CFSE-low (dividing) CD8+ T cells sorted from an allogeneic mixed lymphocyte reaction. The CDR3 region is CASSLNRLPDSGNTIYF. DNA for the CDR3: TGTGCCAGCAGCTTGAACAGGCTTCCTGACTCTGGAAACACCATATATTTT. Full variable domain (missing parts from reference TRBV5-5 and TRBJ1-3): DAGVTQSPTHLIKTRGQQVTLRCSPISGHKSVSWYQQVLGQGPQFIFQYYEKEERGRGNFPDRFSARQFPNYSSELNVNALLLGDSALYLCASSLNRLPDSGNTIYFGEGSWLTVV.